This T cell receptor beta chain was profiled in a study of T cell responses to AZD1222 COVID-19 vaccine. Broader study findings: The donor group comprised mostly white British people and more females; the analysis possibly underestimated clonal diversity.

This table comes from immunoSEQ multiplex PCR, and its TCRdb copy is limited to in-frame clones, with some not included. Of approximately 190,000 clones listed, 85% to 95% are singletons. A note on this clone: Its antigen remains unknown.

The germline V and J ends were trimmed by 4 bases and 1 base, with 7 bases remaining between them. Germline CDR1 is KGHSH and CDR2 is LQKENI. This CDR3 contains 13 residues. The sequence derives from an adult in good health. Material: peripheral blood, obtained on day 0 of AZD1222 vaccination. The chain has TRBV18 and TRBJ1-1; D is ambiguous. CDR3 DNA: TGTGCCAGCTCACGGGAGCCGAACACTGAAGCTTTCTTT. Translating it yields CASSREPNTEAFF.